One sample yielded the 9 T cell receptor beta chains listed below, sequenced in a study of cytomegalovirus exposure and HLA in healthy donors. The PCR contained 60 Vbeta and 13 Jbeta primers. This table comes from immunoSEQ multiplex PCR, and its TCRdb copy is limited to in-frame clones, with some not included. The data contain some 93,000 clones, over 65% of them seen just once; the ten biggest clones take up under 4%. Sequencing was done on a sample of PBMCs. These receptor sequences come from a man in his forties or fifties in good health and CMV-seronegative.

The chain joins TRBV5-1 to TRBJ2-3, with 9 positions matching TRBD1. J was trimmed by 1 base and V by 3 bases; bases with no gene match: 6. CDR3 size: 16 residues. CDR1 is SGHRS, CDR2 YFSETQ, per germline. CDR3 protein: CASSSPDRGGTDTQYF. Written as DNA, the CDR3 is TGCGCCAGCAGCTCTCCCGACAGGGGGGGCACAGATACGCAGTATTTT.

The genes are TRBV2 and TRBJ2-5, with 12 bases matching TRBD2. Looked up from germline, CDR1 is SNHLY and CDR2 is FYNNEI. The J segment lost 5 bases and the V segment lost 4 bases, leaving 8 bases of the junction unmatched. The CDR3 contains 16 residues. The CDR3 DNA reads as TGTGCCAGCAGTGTGGCGACTAGCGGGAGAGGTGAGACCCAGTACTTC. Translated, it gives CASSVATSGRGETQYF. Complete variable domain (other parts from reference TRBV2 and TRBJ2-5): EPEVTQTPSHQVTQMGQEVILRCVPISNHLYFYWYRQILGQKVEFLVSFYNNEISEKSEIFDDQFSVERPDGSNFTLKIRSTKLEDSAMYFCASSVATSGRGETQYFGPGTRLLVL.

The CDR3 region is CASSGATGFNYGYTF. DNA for the CDR3: TGTGCCAGCAGCGGTGCCACAGGGTTCAACTATGGCTACACCTTC. The chain is built from TRBV7-6 and TRBJ1-2, with D possibly matching TRBD1 (6 bases). The V end was cut by 5 bases, the J end by 2 bases, with 15 bases between. CDR3 length equals 15 residues. Looked up from germline, CDR1 is SGHVS and CDR2 is FNYEAQ.

This rearrangement joins TRBV14 to TRBJ2-3; the D is unclear. CDR1 and CDR2 from the germline V gene are SGHDN and FVKESK. This CDR3 region has 16 residues. V gave up 1 base and J gave up 3 bases, with 14 bases separating them. CDR3 DNA sequence: TGTGCCAGCAGCCAAGGGTTAGCCCGAAGGACAGATACGCAGTATTTT. Its translation: CASSQGLARRTDTQYF.

This clone was seen just once. The chain combines TRBV10-1 with TRBJ1-1; D remains ambiguous. CDR3 length equals 13 residues. Per germline, CDR1 WNHNN and CDR2 SYGVQD (reference sequence). V lost 8 bases, J lost 4 bases, and 14 bases lay in between. The CDR3 bases are TGCGCCAGCTGCCTTGACTTGGGCACTGAAGCTTTCTTT. Its protein product is CASCLDLGTEAFF.

This clone turned up a few times. V usage is TRBV6-5 and J usage is TRBJ2-3, with TRBD2 as a possible D gene (5 bases). The V and J ends lost 7 bases and 5 bases respectively, with 13 bases between them. The CDR3 totals 13 residues. The germline V gene encodes CDR1 MNHEY and CDR2 SVGAGI. The CDR3 is CASKEGKKDTQYF. In DNA form, the CDR3 reads TGTGCCAGCAAAGAGGGAAAGAAAGATACGCAGTATTTT.

The chain combines TRBV5-1 with TRBJ1-6; maybe TRBD1 (6 bases). Between the trimmed V and J ends, which lost 0 bases and 6 bases, there was a span of 10 bases. Germline lookup yields CDR1 SGHRS and CDR2 YFSETQ. The CDR3 runs to 15 residues. The CDR3 nucleotides read TGCGCCAGCAGCTTGGAAGCAGGGGCTAATTCACCCCTCCACTTT. It translates to CASSLEAGANSPLHF.

This clone is a singleton in its sample. V usage is TRBV5-1 and J usage is TRBJ1-2; D uncertain. This CDR3 region has 14 residues. Germline CDR1 reads SGHRS; CDR2 reads YFSETQ. V was cut by 5 bases and J by 0 bases, with 11 bases left in between. CDR3 loop: CASRVAPANYGYTF. As DNA, the CDR3 is TGCGCCAGCAGGGTCGCCCCAGCTAACTATGGCTACACCTTC.

V and J are TRBV5-1 and TRBJ2-2; D unclear. V shed 0 bases and J shed 0 bases, with 18 bases lying between them. This CDR3 has 19 amino acids. CDR1 is SGHRS, CDR2 YFSETQ, per germline. CDR3 DNA sequence: TGCGCCAGCAGCTTGGTGAGGCACCAACCTATTACGAACACCGGGGAGCTGTTTTTT. Translated: CASSLVRHQPITNTGELFF.